Listed here are 2 T cell receptor beta chains from one sample, sequenced in a study of blood T cells in healthy people across ages. The use of a sample-barcoded 5' primer and a J-beta primer mix characterized a second PCR of about 7 to 12 cycles. TCRdb used MiXCR to reprocess the 5' RACE reads, holding one entry per CDR3 protein. The sample holds about 1.4 million distinct CDR3 sequences, roughly 64% seen once. The sample comprised blood. These receptors were obtained from a man in his late teens or twenties in good health.

Only a few counts were recorded for this clonotype. This chain joins TRBV6-5 and TRBJ2-7, with D perhaps matching TRBD1 or TRBD2 (5 bases each). CDR3 length: 11 residues. Trimming removed 7 bases from V and 7 bases from J, with 11 bases in between. CDR1 is MNHEY, CDR2 SVGAGI, per germline. CDR3 bases: TGTGCCAGCACCGATGGGGGAGAGCAGTACTTC. It specifies CASTDGGEQYF.

This clonotype was picked up one time. The chain couples TRBV9 to TRBJ2-4, with 13 bases identical to TRBD2. The J call could be wrong; TRBJ2-7 is a better fit for the DNA end. The CDR3 consists of 15 residues. The germline V gene has CDR1 SGDLS and CDR2 YYNGEE. The CDR3 bases are TGTGCCAGCAGCGCGAGACTAGCGGGAGGCTACGAGCAGTACTTC. This sequence encodes CASSARLAGGYEQYF.